A single sample gave rise to the 7 T cell receptor beta chains below, sequenced in a study of ipilimumab plus nivolumab after autologous stem cell transplantation. TCRdb's table, derived via immunoSEQ multiplex PCR, lists solely in-frame clones and lacks some. Of around 17,000 clones in the sample, 65% to 75% were seen once. Sequenced here: PBMCs, sampled in a trial of ipilimumab plus nivolumab as post-transplant consolidation. The receptors stem from a male donor with diffuse large B-cell lymphoma.

This clone was counted at least ten times. At the DNA level, this CDR3 is encoded by other sequences in the same sample as well. The chain joins TRBV2 to TRBJ2-5; possible D gene TRBD2, 6 bases. V was pared by 6 bases and J by 2 bases, with 13 bases between. The CDR3 consists of 14 residues. Germline lookup yields CDR1 SNHLY and CDR2 FYNNEI. The CDR3 sequence: CASRPWGLQETQYF. CDR3 in DNA: TGTGCCAGCAGACCCTGGGGACTTCAAGAGACCCAGTACTTC.

The rearrangement uses TRBV19 and TRBJ2-1; 10 bases align to TRBD2. The CDR3 totals 16 residues. Per germline, CDR1 LNHDA and CDR2 SQIVND (reference sequence). The V and J ends lost 3 bases and 7 bases, in that order; junction bases with no gene match: 9. CDR3 in amino acids: CASSMGQAGGQNEQFF. The CDR3 DNA reads as TGTGCCAGTAGTATGGGTCAAGCGGGAGGGCAAAATGAGCAGTTCTTC.

The chain has TRBV11-3 and TRBJ2-3; tentatively, D is TRBD1 or TRBD2 (5 bases each). Germline CDR1 and CDR2: SGHNT and YENEEA. CDR3 length: 15 residues. The chain's CDR3 is CASRKGQGPTDTQYF. The CDR3 bases are TGTGCTTCCCGGAAGGGCCAGGGACCCACAGATACGCAGTATTTT.

The V gene is TRBV7-2, the J gene TRBJ2-3, with a possible D match to TRBD2 (6 bases). This CDR3 is 16 amino acids long. Germline CDR1 reads SGHTA; CDR2 reads FQGNSA. Trimming took 6 bases from V and 2 from J, leaving 18 bases between them. The CDR3: CASRAVRAGDTDTQYF. The CDR3 DNA follows: TGTGCCAGCAGAGCAGTTAGAGCGGGCGACACAGATACGCAGTATTTT.

This clone was found a few times. The genes are TRBV7-9 and TRBJ1-6, with 8 bases that match TRBD1. Trimming at V came to 5 bases and at J to 16 bases, leaving 1 base not matched to a gene. Germline lookup yields CDR1 SEHNR and CDR2 FQNEAQ (reference sequence). The CDR3 has 10 amino acids. DNA of the CDR3: TGTGCCAGCAGCGGACAGGGACTCCACTTT. Its translation is CASSGQGLHF. The full variable domain, rest sourced from reference TRBV7-9 and TRBJ1-6, is DTGVSQNPRHKITKRGQNVTFRCDPISEHNRLYWYRQTLGQGPEFLTYFQNEAQLEKSRLLSDRFSAERPKGSFSTLEIQRTEQGDSAMYLCASSGQGLHFGNGTRLTVT.

The chain combines TRBV2 with TRBJ1-2; TRBD1 might be the D (5 bases). Germline V gene data show CDR1 as SNHLY and CDR2 as FYNNEI. The CDR3 covers 12 residues. V dropped 6 bases and J dropped 1 base, with 6 bases sitting between them. As DNA, the CDR3 is TGTGCCAGCAGACAGGTTAACTATGGCTACACCTTC. It codes for CASRQVNYGYTF.

The chain couples TRBV5-1 to TRBJ2-3; TRBD2 matches at 8 bases. The CDR3 length is 18 residues. Germline CDR1 and CDR2: SGHRS and YFSETQ. With V trimmed by 1 base and J by 0 bases, 10 bases remained unmatched. This chain's CDR3 is CASSLSLAEETSTDTQYF. The CDR3 DNA reads TGCGCCAGCAGCTTGTCACTAGCGGAAGAAACTAGCACAGATACGCAGTATTTT. Together with reference TRBV5-1 and TRBJ2-3, the CDR3 gives the full variable domain: KAGVTQTPRYLIKTRGQQVTLSCSPISGHRSVSWYQQTPGQGLQFLFEYFSETQRNKGNFPGRFSGRQFSNSRSEMNVSTLELGDSALYLCASSLSLAEETSTDTQYFGPGTRLTVL.